The following is a T cell receptor beta chain sequence with its context. The CDR3 sequence is 15 residues long. The V gene end was trimmed by 4 bases and the J gene end by 3 bases; junction bases not matched to a gene: 3. Germline loops: CDR1 MNHNS, CDR2 SASEGT. Profiling relied on immunoSEQ multiplex PCR, and the TCRdb table lists in-frame clones only, not all of them. The profile shows some 160,000 clones, more than 75% of them singletons. The data are from a study of cytomegalovirus exposure and HLA in healthy donors. The sequenced material came from PBMCs. The genes are TRBV6-1 and TRBJ1-1; 12 nucleotides match TRBD1. The source of this sequence is a man between 18 and 35 years old in good health and CMV-seronegative. The CDR3 protein is CASSGGTGGDTEAFF. CDR3 bases: TGTGCCAGCAGTGGGGGGACAGGGGGCGACACTGAAGCTTTCTTT.